Sequencing of this T cell receptor (beta chain) was carried out in a study of blood T cells in healthy people across ages. Then a second PCR, running about 6 to 11 cycles, was carried out with a sample-barcoded 5' primer and a J-beta primer mix. Each cDNA molecule was tagged by a template-switch adaptor with 12 random nucleotides. TCRdb used MiXCR to reprocess the 5' RACE reads, holding one entry per CDR3 protein. The top ten hold around 3.6% of the sample, which has about 800,000 distinct CDR3 sequences, 20% to 30% seen once. With 3 bases removed from V and 1 base from J, the gap between germline ends came to 7 bases. Germline V lookup: CDR1 SGDLS, CDR2 YYNGEE. This CDR3 has 13 amino acids. This clonotype has just a few counts. Its antigen remains unidentified. Study results and caveats: Long-lived donors exceeded aged donors in naive CD4+ cells and diversity.

These records were also assigned to another study, of T cells of mothers and their children.

The chain uses TRBV9 and TRBJ1-1; the D is unclear. This sequence was found in a boy between 10 and 17 years old in good health. Sequenced input: blood. CDR3 residues: CASSETANTEAFF. CDR3 DNA sequence: TGTGCCAGCAGCGAGACTGCGAACACTGAAGCTTTCTTT.